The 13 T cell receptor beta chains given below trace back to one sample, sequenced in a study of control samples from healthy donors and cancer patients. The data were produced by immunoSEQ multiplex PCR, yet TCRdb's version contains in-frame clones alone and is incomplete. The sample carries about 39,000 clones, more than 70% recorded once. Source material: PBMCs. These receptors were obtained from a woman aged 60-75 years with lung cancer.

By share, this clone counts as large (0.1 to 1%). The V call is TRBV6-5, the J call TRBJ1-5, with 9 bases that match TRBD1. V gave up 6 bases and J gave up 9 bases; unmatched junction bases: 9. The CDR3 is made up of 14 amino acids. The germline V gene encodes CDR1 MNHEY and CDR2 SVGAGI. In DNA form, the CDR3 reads TGTGCCAGCAGCCCAGGACAGGGGAGAAGGCCCCAGCATTTT. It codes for CASSPGQGRRPQHF.

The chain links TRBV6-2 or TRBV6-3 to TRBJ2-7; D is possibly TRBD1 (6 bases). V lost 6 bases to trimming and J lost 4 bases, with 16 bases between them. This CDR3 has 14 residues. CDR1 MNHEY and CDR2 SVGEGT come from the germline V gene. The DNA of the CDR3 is TGTGCCAGCAGCCACCTCACAGGGCTTTACGAGCAGTACTTC. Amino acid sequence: CASSHLTGLYEQYF.

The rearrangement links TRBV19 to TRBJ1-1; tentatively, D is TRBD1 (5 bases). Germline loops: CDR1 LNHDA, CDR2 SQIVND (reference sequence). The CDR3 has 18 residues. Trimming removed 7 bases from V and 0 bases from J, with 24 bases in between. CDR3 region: CASTDVRGRSTMNTEAFF. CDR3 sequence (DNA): TGTGCCAGTACCGACGTTAGGGGACGTTCCACCATGAACACTGAAGCTTTCTTT.

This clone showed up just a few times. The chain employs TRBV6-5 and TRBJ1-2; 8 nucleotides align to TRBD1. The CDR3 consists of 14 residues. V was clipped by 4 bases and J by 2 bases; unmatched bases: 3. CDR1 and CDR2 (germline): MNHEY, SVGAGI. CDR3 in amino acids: CASSSQGVNYGYTF. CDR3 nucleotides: TGTGCCAGCAGTTCACAGGGGGTGAACTATGGCTACACCTTC.

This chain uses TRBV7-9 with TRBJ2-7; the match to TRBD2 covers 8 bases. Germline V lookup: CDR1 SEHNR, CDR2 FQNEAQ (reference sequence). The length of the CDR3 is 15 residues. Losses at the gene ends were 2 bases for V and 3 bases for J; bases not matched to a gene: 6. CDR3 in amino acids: CASSLTAGGGYEQYF. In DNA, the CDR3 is TGTGCCAGCAGCTTAACGGCGGGAGGAGGCTACGAGCAGTACTTC.

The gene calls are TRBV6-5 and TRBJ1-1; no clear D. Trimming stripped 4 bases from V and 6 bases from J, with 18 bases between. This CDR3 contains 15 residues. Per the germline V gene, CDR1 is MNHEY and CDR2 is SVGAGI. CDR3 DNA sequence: TGTGCCAGCAGTTCACAGAGATGGCGGGCGGCTGAAGCTTTCTTT. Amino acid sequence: CASSSQRWRAAEAFF.

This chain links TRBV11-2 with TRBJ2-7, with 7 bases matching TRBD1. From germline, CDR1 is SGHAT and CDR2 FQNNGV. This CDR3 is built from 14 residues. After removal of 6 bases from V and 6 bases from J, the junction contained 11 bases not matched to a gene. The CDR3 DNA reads TGTGCCAGCAGTAGAGACAGGGCCCCCGCCGAGCAGTACTTC. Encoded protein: CASSRDRAPAEQYF.

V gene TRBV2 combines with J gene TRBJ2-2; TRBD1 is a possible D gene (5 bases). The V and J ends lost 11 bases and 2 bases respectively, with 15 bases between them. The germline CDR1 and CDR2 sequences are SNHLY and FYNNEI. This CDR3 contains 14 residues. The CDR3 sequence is CAGAFYSNTGELFF. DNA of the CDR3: TGTGCCGGGGCCTTTTATTCTAACACCGGGGAGCTGTTTTTT.

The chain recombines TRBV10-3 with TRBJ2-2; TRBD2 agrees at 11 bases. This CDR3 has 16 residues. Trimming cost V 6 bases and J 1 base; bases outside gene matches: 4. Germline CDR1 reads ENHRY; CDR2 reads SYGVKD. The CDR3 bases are TGTGCCATCAGCAACGGACTAGCGGGGAACACCGGGGAGCTGTTTTTT. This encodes CAISNGLAGNTGELFF.

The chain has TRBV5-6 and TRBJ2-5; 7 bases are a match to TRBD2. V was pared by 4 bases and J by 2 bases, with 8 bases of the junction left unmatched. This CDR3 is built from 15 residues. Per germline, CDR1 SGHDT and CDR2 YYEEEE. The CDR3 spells CASSIREVLQETQYF. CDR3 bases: TGTGCCAGCAGCATCCGGGAGGTGTTGCAAGAGACCCAGTACTTC.

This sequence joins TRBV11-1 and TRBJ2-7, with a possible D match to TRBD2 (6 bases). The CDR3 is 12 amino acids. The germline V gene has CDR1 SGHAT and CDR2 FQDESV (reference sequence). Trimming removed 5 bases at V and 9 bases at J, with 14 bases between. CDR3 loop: CASSHINGGQYF. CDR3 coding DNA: TGTGCCAGCAGCCACATCAACGGGGGGCAGTACTTC.

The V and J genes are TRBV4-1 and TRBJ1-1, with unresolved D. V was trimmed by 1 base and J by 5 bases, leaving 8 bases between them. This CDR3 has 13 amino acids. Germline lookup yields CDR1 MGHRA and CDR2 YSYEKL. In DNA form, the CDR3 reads TGCGCCAGCAGCCAAGTCCCTTGGACTGAAGCTTTCTTT. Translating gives CASSQVPWTEAFF.

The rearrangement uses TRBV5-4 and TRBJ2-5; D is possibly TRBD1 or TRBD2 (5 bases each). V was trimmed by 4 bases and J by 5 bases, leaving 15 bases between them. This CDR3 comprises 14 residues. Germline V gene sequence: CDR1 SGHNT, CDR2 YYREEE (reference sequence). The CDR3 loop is CASSPDSGGETQYF. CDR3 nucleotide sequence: TGTGCCAGCAGCCCCGACAGCGGAGGCGAGACCCAGTACTTC.